What follows are 32 T cell receptor beta chains derived from one specimen sequenced in a study of T-cell reconstitution after alpha-beta-depleted transplantation in children. During its preparation, the TCRbeta library received unique molecular identifiers. TCRdb reanalysed the PCR reads using MiXCR and keeps one entry per CDR3 protein. The sample has fewer than 350,000 distinct CDR3 sequences, roughly 11% seen once; the top ten hold 23%. The specimen comprised peripheral blood, sampled 180 days after TCRalphabeta/CD19-depleted stem cell transplant. These receptors originate from a male patient aged 2 to 9 who had a stem cell transplant for chronic granulomatous disease, so the T cells may come from the graft donor.

This clonotype appeared many times. The J gene is TRBJ2-3, the V gene TRBV11-2, with D hard to call. V shed 0 bases and J shed 0 bases, with 7 bases lying between them. This CDR3 has 15 amino acids. The germline CDR1 and CDR2 sequences are SGHAT and FQNNGV. The CDR3 DNA follows: TGTGCCAGCAGCTTAGATCCCAGAAGCACAGATACGCAGTATTTT. This sequence encodes CASSLDPRSTDTQYF.

This clonotype has at least ten counts. The chain joins TRBV20-1 to TRBJ1-2; 8 nucleotides line up with TRBD1. CDR1 and CDR2 (germline): DFQATT, SNEGSKA (reference sequence). J lost 8 bases, V lost 3 bases, and 8 bases had no gene match. This CDR3 is built from 13 residues. CDR3 protein: CSARRQGAGGYTF. As DNA, the CDR3 is TGCAGTGCTAGGCGGCAGGGGGCTGGGGGCTACACCTTC.

There are many counts of this clonotype. J is TRBJ2-3 and V is TRBV10-3; D could derive from TRBD1 or TRBD2 (5 bases each). The germline CDR1 and CDR2 sequences are ENHRY and SYGVKD. V lost 7 bases, J lost 1 base, and 12 bases lay in between. The CDR3 spans 14 residues. The CDR3 bases are TGTGCCATCAAGAGGGGCGGAGGCACAGATACGCAGTATTTT. Residues: CAIKRGGGTDTQYF.

This clonotype was seen ten or more times. V is TRBV7-3 and J is TRBJ2-5; 8 bases are shared with TRBD2. Trimming took 5 bases from V and 0 from J; bases not matched to a gene: 14. Germline V lookup: CDR1 SGHTA, CDR2 FQGTGA. The CDR3 runs to 18 residues. CDR3 region: CASSRFAPGLGYQETQYF. The CDR3 bases are TGTGCCAGCAGCCGCTTCGCCCCGGGACTAGGGTACCAAGAGACCCAGTACTTC. The full variable domain, in which reference TRBV7-3 and TRBJ2-5 provide the parts outside the CDR3, is GAGVSQTPSNKVTEKGKYVELRCDPISGHTALYWYRQSLGQGPEFLIYFQGTGAADDSGLPNDRFFAVRPEGSVSTLKIQRTERGDSAVYLCASSRFAPGLGYQETQYFGPGTRLLVL.

This clonotype was seen ten or more times. The rearrangement uses TRBV5-1 and TRBJ2-5, with D unresolved. The V gene's germline CDR1 is SGHRS and CDR2 YFSETQ. The CDR3 is made up of 13 amino acids. Between the trimmed V and J ends, which lost 0 bases and 3 bases, there was a span of 6 bases. CDR3 DNA: TGCGCCAGCAGCTTGGCCTACAAAGAGACCCAGTACTTC. It translates to CASSLAYKETQYF. Looking up the rest from reference TRBV5-1 and TRBJ2-5 gives the full variable domain: KAGVTQTPRYLIKTRGQQVTLSCSPISGHRSVSWYQQTPGQGLQFLFEYFSETQRNKGNFPGRFSGRQFSNSRSEMNVSTLELGDSALYLCASSLAYKETQYFGPGTRLLVL.

About this clonotype itself: At one end, the junction sequence differs from germline, possibly due to a read error. The gene calls are TRBV28 and TRBJ2-3; D ambiguous. The germline CDR1 and CDR2 sequences are MDHEN and SYDVKM. This CDR3 contains 15 residues. The CDR3 DNA sequence: TGTGGCAGCAGACCCCATAGCATTCGCACAGATACGCAGTATTTT. Amino acid sequence: CGSRPHSIRTDTQYF. Complete variable domain (other parts from reference TRBV28 and TRBJ2-3): DVKVTQSSRYLVKRTGEKVFLECVQDMDHENMFWYRQDPGLGLRLIYFSYDVKMKEKGDIPEGYSVSREKKERFSLILESASTNQTSMYLCGSRPHSIRTDTQYFGPGTRLTVL.

This clonotype was counted ten times or more. The J gene is TRBJ1-6, the V gene TRBV6-1; D call uncertain. The CDR3 contains 14 residues. The V end lost 11 bases, the J end lost 9 bases, and 20 bases lay between the germline ends. Germline values: CDR1 MNHNS, CDR2 SASEGT. The CDR3 reads CAGRVAPVGSPLHF. The CDR3 DNA is TGTGCCGGCCGGGTGGCCCCGGTTGGTTCACCCCTCCACTTT.

In this sample, this clonotype turned up many times. The chain uses TRBV7-3 and TRBJ2-3; 9 nucleotides match TRBD2. The CDR3 sequence is 16 residues long. Unmatched junction bases numbered 9, after V lost 5 bases and J lost 3 bases. The germline CDR1 and CDR2 sequences are SGHTA and FQGTGA. The CDR3 reads CASSLRGGAGTDTQYF. CDR3 nucleotides: TGTGCCAGCAGCCTGCGGGGGGGCGCTGGTACAGATACGCAGTATTTT.

In this sample, this clonotype turned up many times. The genes are TRBV20-1 and TRBJ2-1; D is ambiguous. Germline V CDR1 and CDR2: DFQATT, SNEGSKA (reference sequence). The V end was cut by 4 bases, the J end by 6 bases, with 10 bases between. This CDR3 has 12 residues. The CDR3 sequence is CSATFVRNEQFF. DNA of the CDR3: TGCAGTGCTACTTTTGTACGCAATGAGCAGTTCTTC.

This clonotype was observed at least ten times. The genes are TRBV29-1 and TRBJ1-2; D is unclear. V shed 5 bases and J shed 1 base, with 11 bases lying between them. The CDR3 has 13 residues. Germline lookup yields CDR1 SQVTM and CDR2 ANQGSEA. CDR3 coding DNA: TGCAGCGTTTTGTCTAGGAGTAACTATGGCTACACCTTC. Protein sequence: CSVLSRSNYGYTF.

A note on this clonotype: This may be a read error: a much more frequent sequence differs by one nucleotide. The chain has TRBV20-1 and TRBJ2-1, with a possible D match to TRBD1 (5 bases). This CDR3 region has 12 residues. Looked up from germline, CDR1 is DFQATT and CDR2 is SNEGSKA (reference sequence). CDR3 loop: CSALGRGNEPFF. In nucleotides, the CDR3 is TGCAGTGCCCTGGGAAGGGGAAATGAGCCGTTCTTC.

Many counts were recorded for this clonotype. CDR3 sequence: CAISDPGSYYEQYF. DNA of the CDR3: TGTGCCATCAGTGACCCTGGGTCCTACTACGAGCAGTACTTC. This chain links TRBV10-3 with TRBJ2-7; D call uncertain. Germline CDR1 reads ENHRY; CDR2 reads SYGVKD. CDR3 length: 14 residues. V was trimmed by 3 bases and J by 3 bases, leaving 12 bases between them.

In this sample, this clonotype turned up many times. The chain has TRBV6-5 and TRBJ1-1, with a possible D match to TRBD1 (6 bases). Germline loops: CDR1 MNHEY, CDR2 SVGAGI. V lost 2 bases and J lost 5, with 9 bases in between. The CDR3 is made up of 13 amino acids. The CDR3 DNA is TGTGCCAGCAGTTACGGGCAGGGGACTGAAGCTTTCTTT. Translated, it gives CASSYGQGTEAFF.

CDR3 sequence: CASSFLSGTGASPLHF. Here the CDR3 DNA reads TGTGCCAGCAGCTTTCTCTCCGGGACAGGAGCCTCACCCCTCCACTTT. The chain has TRBV5-5 and TRBJ1-6; 8 nucleotides match TRBD1. Trimming removed 2 bases from V and 10 bases from J; junction bases left unmatched: 11. The germline V gene encodes CDR1 SGHKS and CDR2 YYEKEE (reference sequence). There are 16 residues in the CDR3.

This clonotype was observed at least ten times. The chain carries TRBV20-1 and TRBJ1-4; D is uncertain. With 3 bases removed from V and 0 bases from J, the gap between germline ends came to 11 bases. Germline CDR1 reads DFQATT; CDR2 reads SNEGSKA (reference sequence). This CDR3 contains 15 residues. The CDR3 here is CSARAYRSTNEKLFF. The DNA of the CDR3 is TGCAGTGCTAGGGCTTACAGATCAACTAATGAAAAACTGTTTTTT.

In this sample, this clonotype turned up many times. This chain uses TRBV5-1 with TRBJ2-4; D is undetermined. From germline, CDR1 is SGHRS and CDR2 YFSETQ. The V and J ends lost 0 bases and 5 bases respectively, with 6 bases between them. The CDR3 covers 13 residues. CDR3 protein: CASSLDVENIQYF. The CDR3 nucleotides are TGCGCCAGCAGCTTGGACGTCGAAAACATTCAGTACTTC.

This clonotype has ten or more counts. The V and J genes are TRBV10-1 and TRBJ2-7, with a weak D call TRBD2 (5 bases). The V gene lost 0 bases and the J gene lost 6 bases, with 15 bases spanning the gap. The CDR3 totals 15 residues. Germline CDR1 reads WNHNN; CDR2 reads SYGVQD (reference sequence). The CDR3 reads CASSESKGRGGEQYF. CDR3 in DNA: TGCGCCAGCAGTGAGTCGAAGGGCCGGGGTGGCGAGCAGTACTTC.

This CDR3 is CACSHRGRITGELFF. Written as DNA, the CDR3 is TGTGCCTGCTCCCATCGTGGGAGAATCACCGGGGAGCTGTTTTTT. This chain links TRBV3-1 with TRBJ2-2; possibly TRBD2 for D (5 bases). This CDR3 has 15 residues. Germline CDR1 reads LGHDT; CDR2 reads YNNKEL (reference sequence). Trimming took off 11 bases at V and 4 bases at J, with 20 bases between the two ends.

The rearrangement links TRBV18 to TRBJ2-1; the match to TRBD2 covers 11 bases. The CDR3 has 15 amino acids. Germline values: CDR1 KGHSH, CDR2 LQKENI. The V and J ends lost 8 bases and 4 bases, in that order; junction bases with no gene match: 7. The CDR3 DNA follows: TGTGCCAGCGCCCCGGGACTAGCGGAGTACAATGAGCAGTTCTTC. The encoded protein is CASAPGLAEYNEQFF.

This clonotype was seen many times. The chain combines TRBV28 with TRBJ1-5; 7 bases match TRBD1. This CDR3 has 14 residues. In germline, CDR1 is MDHEN, CDR2 SYDVKM. J lost 6 bases, V lost 7 bases, and 9 bases had no gene match. CDR3 sequence: CASMGRGQSQPQHF. For the CDR3, the DNA is TGTGCCAGCATGGGAAGGGGGCAAAGTCAGCCCCAGCATTTT.

The chain combines TRBV11-2 with TRBJ2-7; D is possibly TRBD1 (6 bases). V was cut by 6 bases and J by 3 bases, with 24 bases left in between. The length of the CDR3 is 17 residues. Looked up from germline, CDR1 is SGHAT and CDR2 is FQNNGV. CDR3 sequence (DNA): TGTGCCAGCAGTTATAAATACGGGACATTCCTATTCTACGAGCAGTACTTC. Translated, it gives CASSYKYGTFLFYEQYF.

This clonotype was counted ten times or more. The chain has TRBV29-1 and TRBJ2-7; 7 bases match TRBD1. CDR3 size: 13 residues. Germline V gene data show CDR1 as SQVTM and CDR2 as ANQGSEA. V trimming: 5 bases; J trimming: 1 base; junction bases outside the gene matches: 5. The CDR3 bases are TGCAGCGTTCCTGACAGGGTGTCCTACGAGCAGTACTTC. Amino acid sequence: CSVPDRVSYEQYF.

This clonotype was recorded many times. The chain uses TRBV7-6 and TRBJ2-4; TRBD2 matches 9 bases. The CDR3 consists of 17 residues. Trimming cost V 0 bases and J 3 bases; bases outside gene matches: 6. Germline V CDR1 and CDR2: SGHVS, FNYEAQ. In DNA, the CDR3 is TGTGCCAGCAGCTTAGCGACAGGACTAGCGAACAAAAACATTCAGTACTTC. Its translation: CASSLATGLANKNIQYF.

This clonotype was seen at least ten times. This chain joins TRBV5-1 and TRBJ2-5, with D unresolved. Trimming stripped 0 bases from V and 5 bases from J, with 14 bases between. Germline CDR1 is SGHRS and CDR2 is YFSETQ. There are 15 residues in the CDR3. CDR3 bases: TGCGCCAGCAGCTTGGATGCCAGGCTCTGGGAGACCCAGTACTTC. Amino acid sequence: CASSLDARLWETQYF.

In this sample, this clonotype turned up many times. The chain joins TRBV5-1 to TRBJ2-1; D gene ambiguous. The V end was cut by 2 bases, the J end by 10 bases, with 7 bases between. The CDR3 loop spans 11 amino acids. Germline-derived CDR1 and CDR2 are SGHRS and YFSETQ. DNA for the CDR3: TGCGCCAGCAGCTTTGGGTGGGAGCAGTTCTTC. It codes for CASSFGWEQFF.

This rearrangement joins TRBV7-2 to TRBJ2-6; perhaps TRBD2 as D (5 bases). The V end was cut by 5 bases, the J end by 0 bases, with 14 bases between. Germline CDR1 and CDR2: SGHTA and FQGNSA. The length of the CDR3 is 17 residues. CDR3 amino acids: CASSSGGLPSGANVLTF. CDR3 DNA sequence: TGTGCCAGCAGCAGCGGTGGTTTACCCTCTGGGGCCAACGTCCTGACTTTC.

This clonotype was seen at least ten times. The chain recombines TRBV29-1 with TRBJ2-5; TRBD2 agrees at 7 bases. Germline V lookup: CDR1 SQVTM, CDR2 ANQGSEA. Trimming at V came to 6 bases and at J to 4 bases, leaving 5 bases not matched to a gene. The CDR3 runs 12 residues. Written as DNA, the CDR3 is TGCAGCGTGGAACTAGCGCCAGAGACCCAGTACTTC. It yields the protein CSVELAPETQYF. The full variable domain, completed using reference TRBV29-1 and TRBJ2-5, is SAVISQKPSRDICQRGTSLTIQCQVDSQVTMMFWYRQQPGQSLTLIATANQGSEATYESGFVIDKFPISRPNLTFSTLTVSNMSPEDSSIYLCSVELAPETQYFGPGTRLLVL.

This clonotype has a count of ten or more. The V and J genes are TRBV12-3 or TRBV12-4 and TRBJ1-2; D call uncertain. V gave up 3 bases and J gave up 4 bases, with 9 bases separating them. This CDR3 comprises 13 residues. As DNA, the CDR3 is TGTGCCAGCAGTTTCACAGCCCGCTATGGCTACACCTTC. This translates into CASSFTARYGYTF.

The sample holds many counts of this clonotype. The gene calls are TRBV4-3 and TRBJ1-4, with D possibly being TRBD1 (5 bases). The CDR3 runs to 16 residues. The V end was cut by 4 bases, the J end by 3 bases, with 15 bases between. CDR1 LGHNA and CDR2 YSLEER come from the germline V gene. The CDR3, as DNA: TGCGCCAGCAGCCCCCGGGGGGGGAAGGCTAATGAAAAACTGTTTTTT. This encodes CASSPRGGKANEKLFF.

This clonotype was recorded at least ten times. The CDR3 sequence is CASSQDREYQPQHF. CDR3 DNA sequence: TGTGCCAGCAGCCAGGACAGGGAGTATCAGCCCCAGCATTTT. This chain uses TRBV11-2 with TRBJ1-5; 8 positions agree with TRBD1. V gave up 5 bases and J gave up 5 bases; unmatched junction bases: 5. The CDR3 covers 14 residues. The germline CDR1 and CDR2 sequences are SGHAT and FQNNGV. The whole variable domain, filled in from reference TRBV11-2 and TRBJ1-5, reads EAGVAQSPRYKIIEKRQSVAFWCNPISGHATLYWYQQILGQGPKLLIQFQNNGVVDDSQLPKDRFSAERLKGVDSTLKIQPAKLEDSAVYLCASSQDREYQPQHFGDGTRLSIL.

The sample holds many counts of this clonotype. The chain couples TRBV7-2 to TRBJ2-3; D not resolved. V lost 3 bases and J 4 bases, leaving 5 bases between the germline ends. Germline V gene lookup returns CDR1 SGHTA and CDR2 FQGNSA. This CDR3 comprises 12 residues. The DNA for the CDR3 is TGTGCCAGCAGCTTTTTTCCAGATACGCAGTATTTT. It encodes CASSFFPDTQYF.

This clonotype was seen ten or more times. This chain connects TRBV27 to TRBJ2-1; weak D call: TRBD2 (6 bases). V lost 7 bases and J lost 3, with 22 bases in between. The CDR3 has 17 residues. The V gene's germline CDR1 is MNHEY and CDR2 SMNVEV (reference sequence). As DNA, the CDR3 is TGTGCCAGCATCAATAAATACTCCGGGACTGGCTACAATGAGCAGTTCTTC. This encodes CASINKYSGTGYNEQFF.